The entry below describes one TCR beta chain. Its specific antigen is unknown. No base quality information exists; no much larger clone differs at one position. This sample was included in a study of PD-1 blockade in classical Hodgkin lymphoma (dated by TCRdb to about 2020). Regarding the study in general: Nivolumab dosing was 3 mg/kg intravenously every 2 weeks, continuing until either disease progression or unacceptable toxicity. To define a peripheral blood immune signature of response to PD-1 blockade in classical Hodgkin lymphoma, the study combined TCR beta sequencing with CyTOF.

What the work shows at the level of the full study, not this receptor alone: The study was limited to a single clinical trial cohort, and causes of repertoire differences, possibly disease activity or prior therapy, remained undefined. Lower diversity was seen in patients whose nivolumab began less than 1 year after ASCT, and these patients were left out of later analyses so that immune reconstitution would not confound the results. Trial patients achieving complete response had baseline diversity similar to newly diagnosed patients, whereas partial responders and progressors had significantly lower diversity. CD4+ but not CD8+ TCR diversity rose significantly by C4D1 (p=0.0027 vs p=0.16), most apparent in complete responders (p=0.02). Newly diagnosed patients were reported to have lower baseline TCR diversity than healthy donors, and relapsed/refractory patients were reported to have lower baseline TCR diversity still.

The time point label for this specimen denotes: cycle 4 day 1 (C4D1), after more than five weeks of nivolumab. All trial patients had relapsed after autologous stem cell transplantation, with cohorts A, B and C differing in prior brentuximab vedotin exposure. A total of over 50 patients with relapsed/refractory classical Hodgkin lymphoma made up the trial cohort, and each patient's best overall response was complete response, partial response or progressive disease. In the multi-cohort phase II CheckMate 205 trial, trial patients received single-agent nivolumab. An independent review committee assessed best overall response by applying the 2007 International Working Group response criteria. PBMCs from the trial were collected at three points: immediately before nivolumab initiation (C1D1), and during therapy at cycle 2 day 1 and cycle 4 day 1. Peripheral blood was collected in 8 mL Vacutainer Cell Preparation Tubes, from which PBMCs were isolated by centrifugation and then cryopreserved.

Between the V and J ends, shortened by 1 base and 4 bases respectively, the junction contains 11 bases. The CDR3, from cysteine to phenylalanine, totals 14 residues. Only the CDR3 part of the read is kept: 42 bases, read in frame from the first base. According to the germline V gene, CDR1 reads SGHTA and CDR2 reads FQGNSA. The Qiagen DNeasy kit was used to extract genomic DNA from unsorted PBMCs and from the negatively selected CD4+ and CD8+ fractions. Amplification of TCR beta CDR3 regions was done by immunoSEQ multiplex PCR with primers that anneal to V and J segments. A synthetic immune receptor repertoire was used to minimize amplification bias, and any residual bias was removed computationally once sequencing was done. The authors' analysis ran thus. Custom Python scripts were used to quantify repertoire diversity as the Shannon entropy index. The unsorted, CD4+ and CD8+ repertoires were each analyzed separately, with the exception of combined analyses, where CD4+ and CD8+ sequences were merged in silico. A clone was considered expanded if an increase in frequency of at least 2-fold after treatment relative to C1D1 was found, and a pseudocount of 0.5 was applied to clones undetected at baseline. Singleton clones were defined as clones with 0 or 1 copy at C1D1, and non-singleton clones were defined as clones with 2 or more copies. Clones expanded in unsorted samples were annotated as CD4+, CD8+ or unknown by matching protein sequences in sorted samples from the same patient. Diversity changes from C1D1 to C4D1 were tested in paired samples using Wilcoxon tests. What TCRdb holds here is the immuneACCESS table cut down to in-frame rearrangements. Part of the clones is not present; checked against another copy, under half of the missing clones reflect an unresolved V gene, and the others are unexplained. That table gives V, J and clone size, and the DNA gave D and trimming. Present in this sample are about 38,000 clones, about 80% of which were seen just once. The ten largest clones represent over 7.5% of the sample.

This specimen was peripheral blood mononuclear cells (PBMCs), taken before the fourth cycle of nivolumab. The TCR comes from a human donor with classical Hodgkin lymphoma. The chain uses TRBV7-2 and TRBJ2-7; the D segment cannot be called with confidence. The bases read TGTGCCAGCAGCTTAGATAGGGCCCTGTACGAGCAGTACTTC. The encoded protein is CASSLDRALYEQYF.